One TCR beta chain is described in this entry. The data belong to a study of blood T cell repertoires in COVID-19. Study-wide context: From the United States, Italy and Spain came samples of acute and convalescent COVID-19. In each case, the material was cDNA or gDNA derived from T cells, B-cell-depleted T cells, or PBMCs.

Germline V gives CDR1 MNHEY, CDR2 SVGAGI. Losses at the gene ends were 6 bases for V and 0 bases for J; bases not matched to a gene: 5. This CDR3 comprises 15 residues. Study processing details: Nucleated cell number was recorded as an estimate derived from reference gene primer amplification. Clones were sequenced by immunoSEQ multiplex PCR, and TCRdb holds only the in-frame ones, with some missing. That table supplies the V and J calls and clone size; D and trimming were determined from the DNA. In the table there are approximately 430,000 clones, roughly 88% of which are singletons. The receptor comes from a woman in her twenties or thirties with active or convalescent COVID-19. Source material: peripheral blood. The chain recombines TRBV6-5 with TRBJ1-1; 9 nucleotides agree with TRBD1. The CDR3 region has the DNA TGTGCCAGCAGGCCCGGGACAGGGTTGAACACTGAAGCTTTCTTT. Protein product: CASRPGTGLNTEAFF.